This TCR beta chain appears in the sequencing data of a study of blood T cell repertoires in COVID-19. For the study at large: The origin of the acute and convalescent COVID-19 samples was the United States, Italy and Spain. PBMCs, B-cell-depleted T cells, or T cells were the source of the cDNA or gDNA that made up the material.

As originally analysed: By means of reference gene primer amplification, nucleated cell counts were estimated. The repertoire was sequenced with immunoSEQ multiplex PCR; TCRdb's copy has only in-frame clones and lacks some. The DNA was the basis for D and trimming; V, J and clone size are from that table. The table records roughly 220,000 clones, 85% to 90% of them present only once. The V end was cut by 5 bases, the J end by 5 bases, with 13 bases between. Germline V gene lookup returns CDR1 SGHRS and CDR2 YFSETQ. The CDR3 totals 13 residues. The study drew participants aged about 18 to 95 years from 20 to 30 US areas.

This chain joins TRBV5-1 and TRBJ1-1; maybe TRBD1 (6 bases). The specimen sequenced was PBMCs or T cells enriched from blood (not recorded which). This clonotype was sampled from a woman younger than 30 in a cohort exposed to, infected with or recovered from COVID-19 (not recorded which). The CDR3 DNA follows: TGCGCCAGCAGTCCAGGGGCGCAAACTGAAGCTTTCTTT. It codes for CASSPGAQTEAFF.